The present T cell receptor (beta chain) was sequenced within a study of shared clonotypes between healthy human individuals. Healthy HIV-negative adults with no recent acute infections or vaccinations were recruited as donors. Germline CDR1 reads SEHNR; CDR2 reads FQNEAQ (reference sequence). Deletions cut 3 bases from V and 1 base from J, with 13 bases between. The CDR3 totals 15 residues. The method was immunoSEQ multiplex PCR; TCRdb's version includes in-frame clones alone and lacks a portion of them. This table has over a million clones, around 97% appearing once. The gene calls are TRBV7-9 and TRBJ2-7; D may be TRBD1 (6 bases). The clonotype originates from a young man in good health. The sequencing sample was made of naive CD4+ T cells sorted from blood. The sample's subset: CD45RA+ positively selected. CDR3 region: CASSLQGRTSYEQYF. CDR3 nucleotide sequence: TGTGCCAGCAGCTTGCAGGGGCGGACGTCCTACGAGCAGTACTTC.